This section outlines one T cell receptor beta chain sequence together with its context. The data derive from a study of shared T cell receptors in the human thymus. The data were produced by immunoSEQ multiplex PCR, yet TCRdb's version contains in-frame clones alone and is incomplete. The table records around 340,000 clones, approximately 95% of them present only once. V was cut by 8 bases and J by 1 base, with 14 bases left in between. This CDR3 is built from 15 residues. Germline V lookup: CDR1 SGHVS, CDR2 FQNEAQ. The chain uses TRBV7-8 and TRBJ2-2; D gene unclear. This clonotype was sampled from a human donor. The sample taken for sequencing was thymocytes. The CDR3: CASWKERENTGELFF. DNA for the CDR3: TGTGCCAGCTGGAAGGAGAGAGAGAACACCGGGGAGCTGTTTTTT. Full variable domain (missing parts from reference TRBV7-8 and TRBJ2-2): GAGVSQSPRYKVAKRGQDVALRCDPISGHVSLFWYQQALGQGPEFLTYFQNEAQLDKSGLPSDRFFAERPEGSVSTLKIQRTQQEDSAVYLCASWKERENTGELFFGEGSRLTVL.